What follows is one TCR beta chain and its context. Seattle participants joined during active infection and were tracked over time. This CDR3 comprises 15 residues. V was clipped by 9 bases and J by 2 bases, with 19 bases between them. CDR1 and CDR2 (germline): MNHNY, SVGAGI (reference sequence). The sample is drawn from a study of blood T cell repertoires in COVID-19. Measured with immunoSEQ multiplex PCR; TCRdb has only the in-frame clones, and not every one. Of some 500,000 clones listed, approximately 91% are singletons. The chain uses TRBV6-6 and TRBJ1-2; D remains unclear. Source material: peripheral blood. The clonotype originates from a woman aged 45-65 years with COVID-19, enrolled during active disease. The CDR3 protein is CASTPGSSTNYGYTF. The CDR3 nucleotides are TGTGCCAGTACCCCCGGGTCCTCCACCAACTATGGCTACACCTTC.